The 7 T cell receptor beta chains reported below all come from one sample, sequenced in a study of cytomegalovirus exposure and HLA in healthy donors. PCR was performed using 60 Vbeta and 13 Jbeta primers. Method: immunoSEQ multiplex PCR; TCRdb's copy keeps in-frame clones and lacks some. Of around 63,000 clones listed, roughly 73% are singletons. The sample was PBMCs. The receptors here all came from a man aged 35-49 years in good health and CMV-seronegative.

The CDR3 spells CAINHPGQGTGELFF. The DNA for the CDR3 is TGTGCCATCAACCATCCGGGACAGGGGACCGGGGAGCTGTTTTTT. The chain carries TRBV10-3 and TRBJ2-2; 10 bases line up with TRBD1. The V segment lost 7 bases and the J segment 5 bases; nucleotides outside the gene matches: 7. The CDR3 sequence is 15 residues long. CDR1 is ENHRY and CDR2 is SYGVKD in the germline V gene.

The rearrangement joins TRBV11-3 to TRBJ2-1; weak D call: TRBD2 (7 bases). The CDR3 runs to 14 residues. CDR1 and CDR2 from the germline V gene are SGHNT and YENEEA. V dropped 5 bases and J dropped 6 bases, with 14 bases sitting between them. CDR3 sequence reads: CASSEGGVANEQFF. DNA for the CDR3: TGTGCCAGCAGCGAGGGGGGGGTGGCCAATGAGCAGTTCTTC.

The gene calls are TRBV9 and TRBJ2-3, with TRBD2 matching over 7 bases. The CDR3 loop spans 17 amino acids. The trim removed 2 bases at V and 0 bases at J, leaving 9 bases unmatched. The V gene's germline CDR1 is SGDLS and CDR2 YYNGEE. CDR3 sequence reads: CASSVPLAATSTDTQYF. DNA for the CDR3: TGTGCCAGCAGCGTTCCGCTAGCGGCGACTAGCACAGATACGCAGTATTTT.

This clone showed up just a few times. The junction departs from germline at one end; a sequencing error may be responsible. The rearrangement joins TRBV28 to TRBJ2-7, with 11 bases fitting TRBD2. The germline V gene has CDR1 MDHEN and CDR2 SYDVKM. This CDR3 has 14 amino acids. The DNA of the CDR3 is TGTGCCATCAGTGGGACTAGCGGTTCCTACGAGCAGTACTTC. This gives the protein CAISGTSGSYEQYF.

V is TRBV4-1 and J is TRBJ2-6, with 7 bases aligning to TRBD1. Germline V gene data show CDR1 as MGHRA and CDR2 as YSYEKL. This CDR3 is built from 18 residues. Unmatched junction bases numbered 5, after V lost 0 bases and J lost 0 bases. The CDR3 nucleotides read TGCGCCAGCAGCCAAGACATCGGGACAGCCTCTGGGGCCAACGTCCTGACTTTC. Translation: CASSQDIGTASGANVLTF.

The genes are TRBV13 and TRBJ2-7, with 12 bases that match TRBD1. This CDR3 is 17 amino acids long. Per the germline V gene, CDR1 is PRHDT and CDR2 is FYEKMQ (reference sequence). V was pared by 5 bases and J by 2 bases, with 10 bases of the junction left unmatched. CDR3 sequence (DNA): TGTGCCAGCAGCGCCGGGACAGGGGGCTACATCGCCTACGAGCAGTACTTC. Translation: CASSAGTGGYIAYEQYF.

V gene TRBV6-6 combines with J gene TRBJ2-7; perhaps TRBD1 as D (5 bases). The CDR3 consists of 12 residues. The germline CDR1 and CDR2 sequences are MNHNY and SVGAGI (reference sequence). CDR3 sequence: CAPGQGDYEQYF. CDR3 DNA sequence: TGTGCGCCGGGCCAGGGCGACTACGAGCAGTACTTC.